One and the same sample provided the 14 T cell receptor beta chains below, sequenced in a study of blood T cell repertoires in COVID-19. Profiling relied on immunoSEQ multiplex PCR, and the TCRdb table lists in-frame clones only, not all of them. Among some 180,000 clones listed, approximately 85% were seen once. Sequencing was performed on peripheral blood. The origin of the receptors is a woman aged 60-75 years with acute or convalescent COVID-19.

The chain joins TRBV19 to TRBJ1-2, with 9 bases identical to TRBD1. The germline gives CDR1 LNHDA, CDR2 SQIVND (reference sequence). The CDR3 has 16 amino acids. V lost 5 bases and J lost 1; bases outside the gene matches: 8. The CDR3 DNA sequence: TGTGCCAGTAGTGTCACCGGGACAGGGCTTAACTATGGCTACACCTTC. It codes for CASSVTGTGLNYGYTF.

The V gene is TRBV25-1, the J gene TRBJ2-3; unclear D gene. The CDR3 length is 13 residues. The germline V gene encodes CDR1 MGHDK and CDR2 SYGVNS. Trimming stripped 7 bases from V and 0 bases from J, with 8 bases between. The CDR3 coding sequence is TGTGCCAGCATGGAGTGGAGCACAGATACGCAGTATTTT. This gives the protein CASMEWSTDTQYF.

The chain joins TRBV29-1 to TRBJ2-7; the match to TRBD2 covers 9 bases. This CDR3 contains 14 residues. Germline lookup yields CDR1 SQVTM and CDR2 ANQGSEA. Trimming removed 6 bases from V and 5 bases from J; junction bases left unmatched: 11. The CDR3 DNA is TGCAGCGTCAGGCGGGGGGGGTCGAGGGACGAGCAGTACTTC. Translated, it gives CSVRRGGSRDEQYF.

This chain connects TRBV10-2 to TRBJ1-3; D gene unclear. This CDR3 has 14 residues. Deletions cut 8 bases from V and 0 bases from J, with 11 bases between. In germline, CDR1 is WSHSY, CDR2 SAAADI. As DNA, the CDR3 is TGCGCCAGCTCGCCTCCAGGCTCTGGAAACACCATATATTTT. It codes for CASSPPGSGNTIYF.

The chain employs TRBV30 and TRBJ2-2; D possibly corresponds to TRBD2 (5 bases). There are 15 residues in the CDR3. The germline gives CDR1 GTSNPN, CDR2 SVGIG (reference sequence). Trimming stripped 0 bases from V and 0 bases from J, with 8 bases between. Here the CDR3 DNA reads TGTGCCTGGAGTGTCGGAGGTGCGAACACCGGGGAGCTGTTTTTT. As protein: CAWSVGGANTGELFF.

This clone was observed a few times. This chain connects TRBV2 to TRBJ1-6; D is unclear. CDR3 size: 14 residues. The germline V gene encodes CDR1 SNHLY and CDR2 FYNNEI. Trimming took 9 bases from V and 5 from J, leaving 14 bases between them. The CDR3 DNA sequence: TGTGCCAGTTCCACCGAGCCTAATAATTCACCCCTCCACTTT. Residues: CASSTEPNNSPLHF.

V is TRBV29-1 and J is TRBJ2-2, with 9 bases identical to TRBD1. Germline assignment: CDR1 SQVTM and CDR2 ANQGSEA. Trimming took 6 bases from V and 5 from J; bases not matched to a gene: 10. The CDR3 sequence is 15 residues long. The DNA for the CDR3 is TGCAGCGTCAAATTTACAGGGGGCAGGACCGGGGAGCTGTTTTTT. Translation: CSVKFTGGRTGELFF.

The V gene is TRBV27, the J gene TRBJ1-4, with TRBD1 identical over 7 bases. Germline-derived CDR1 and CDR2 are MNHEY and SMNVEV (reference sequence). J gave up 3 bases and V 5 bases, and 6 bases lay outside the gene matches. CDR3 length equals 15 residues. The CDR3 bases are TGTGCCAGCAGTCGGAAGGGGACAGCTAATGAAAAACTGTTTTTT. It codes for CASSRKGTANEKLFF.

The rearrangement uses TRBV5-1 and TRBJ2-5; TRBD1 might be the D (6 bases). From germline, CDR1 is SGHRS and CDR2 YFSETQ. V was cut by 1 base and J by 5 bases, with 15 bases left in between. This CDR3 region has 15 residues. CDR3 residues: CASSLNTGNRETQYF. The DNA of the CDR3 is TGCGCCAGCAGCTTGAATACAGGGAACCGGGAGACCCAGTACTTC. The whole variable domain, remainder taken from reference TRBV5-1 and TRBJ2-5, is KAGVTQTPRYLIKTRGQQVTLSCSPISGHRSVSWYQQTPGQGLQFLFEYFSETQRNKGNFPGRFSGRQFSNSRSEMNVSTLELGDSALYLCASSLNTGNRETQYFGPGTRLLVL.

This chain joins TRBV12-3 or TRBV12-4 and TRBJ1-5; the D is unclear. This CDR3 is 13 amino acids long. V dropped 4 bases and J dropped 0 bases, with 4 bases sitting between them. The CDR3 sequence: CASSYTSNQPQHF. Here the CDR3 DNA reads TGTGCCAGCAGTTACACTAGCAATCAGCCCCAGCATTTT.

The V gene is TRBV3-1 (or the pseudogene TRBV3-2), the J gene TRBJ1-4; 7 nucleotides agree with TRBD1. The CDR3 is 15 amino acids. Trimming took 1 base from V and 5 from J; bases not matched to a gene: 4. Germline V gives CDR1 LGHDT, CDR2 YNNKEL (reference sequence). The CDR3 DNA follows: TGTGCCAGCAGCCAAGGCACAGGGGCAAATGAAAAACTGTTTTTT. It encodes CASSQGTGANEKLFF.

This chain links TRBV19 with TRBJ1-6, with 8 positions matching TRBD1. The CDR3 consists of 14 residues. The germline gives CDR1 LNHDA, CDR2 SQIVND (reference sequence). Trimming took 8 bases from V and 12 from J; bases not matched to a gene: 12. This chain's CDR3 is CASQQGGSIGPLHF. The CDR3 coding sequence is TGTGCCAGTCAACAGGGGGGCTCGATCGGACCCCTCCACTTT.

As regards this clone: The same CDR3 is also encoded by other DNA sequences in this sample. V and J are TRBV3-1 (or the pseudogene TRBV3-2) and TRBJ1-1; D is perhaps TRBD1 (6 bases). The V gene lost 1 base and the J gene lost 4 bases, with 7 bases spanning the gap. The V gene's germline CDR1 is LGHDT and CDR2 YNNKEL (reference sequence). The CDR3 contains 13 residues. CDR3 coding DNA: TGTGCCAGCAGCCAAGGGGGGCCCACTGAAGCTTTCTTT. Translating gives CASSQGGPTEAFF.

The CDR3 region is CASREDRGDNSPLHF. The CDR3 coding sequence is TGTGCCAGCAGGGAGGACAGGGGAGACAATTCACCCCTCCACTTT. This rearrangement joins TRBV2 to TRBJ1-6; 9 bases fit TRBD1. The V segment lost 6 bases and the J segment 7 bases; nucleotides outside the gene matches: 7. The CDR3 is 15 amino acids. The germline CDR1 and CDR2 sequences are SNHLY and FYNNEI. The full variable domain, in which reference TRBV2 and TRBJ1-6 provide the parts outside the CDR3, is EPEVTQTPSHQVTQMGQEVILRCVPISNHLYFYWYRQILGQKVEFLVSFYNNEISEKSEIFDDQFSVERPDGSNFTLKIRSTKLEDSAMYFCASREDRGDNSPLHFGNGTRLTVT.